The subject of this entry is one T cell receptor (beta chain). This clone was counted only a few times. Its specific antigen is unknown. No clone much larger than this one lies a single base away; base qualities are absent. The data are from a study of blood T cell repertoires in COVID-19 (dated by TCRdb to 2020 to 2022). Study-level background: Collaborator samples came from the United States, Italy and Spain and covered acute and convalescent phases of COVID-19. The prospective study material was composed of cDNA or gDNA derived from T cells, B-cell-depleted T cells, or PBMCs. Samples were obtained from the ongoing ImmuneRACE study (first 160 participants) and from about 1,300 subjects provided by 6 global collaborators. Where HLA class I and class II types were available, the types were taken from metadata supplied by the sample provider, not from assay-based typing. The repertoires were released in a freely available public database meant as a resource for research on the immune response to SARS-CoV-2. Sample metadata almost always included a de-identified subject ID, COVID-19 status, age in years and sex. Deeply sampled blood TCRbeta repertoires from subjects exposed to, actively infected with, or recovered from COVID-19 were included in the dataset. What the study reported, not specific to this receptor: The amount of clinical and demographic metadata varied by source and participant and was provided uncurated.

TCRbeta CDR3 regions were amplified from genomic DNA by means of the immunoSEQ Assay, a bias-controlled multiplex PCR. On the authors' methods: The number of nucleated cells in each sample was estimated by amplification of reference gene primers within the assay. To quantify the absolute abundance of each unique TCRbeta CDR3 rearrangement, sequence reads were collapsed and filtered. Productive Simpson clonality was computed per sample as the square root of Simpson's diversity index over productive rearrangements. The immuneACCESS repertoire file appears here via TCRdb, limited to in-frame rearrangements. These files lack a portion of the clones; in checked studies, under half of the deficit traces to unresolved V genes, and the cause of the others is not known. V and J calls and clone size are given by that table; D and trimming were obtained from the DNA. In this sample the table shows about 140,000 clones, 76% of which occur a single time. The ten largest clones represent approximately 4.5% of the sample.

The collaborating institutions used their own protocols to collect whole blood in K2EDTA tubes. For TCRbeta analysis, collaborators shipped samples as frozen whole blood, isolated PBMCs, or DNA extracted from either of those sample types. The CDR3, cysteine through phenylalanine, is 14 amino acids long. The retained sequence is limited to the CDR3, 42 bases, with the frame set at the first base. The trim is 1 base for V and 6 bases for J, with a gap of 10 bases between the germline ends. Taken from the germline V gene, the CDR1 and CDR2 loops are SNHLY and FYNNEI. This receptor was taken from an elderly woman with active or convalescent COVID-19. The sequence joins TRBV2 to TRBJ1-5; the D gene identity is not certain. The sample comprised peripheral blood. The sequence in DNA is TGTGCCAGCAGTGAAGTATCGGGATTTCAGCCCCAGCATTTT. This encodes CASSEVSGFQPQHF.